The 28 T cell receptor beta chains below all came from one sample that was sequenced in a study of T cells after yellow fever vaccination. TCRdb reprocessed the 5' RACE reads via MiXCR and lists one record per CDR3 protein. Here the sample spans over 300,000 distinct CDR3 sequences, 4.1% being singletons. Material: PBMCs, obtained 5 days after the yellow fever booster vaccination. These receptor sequences come from a young man who received the YFV17D yellow fever vaccine.

The V and J genes are TRBV6-2 or TRBV6-3 and TRBJ2-7, with 7 bases identical to TRBD2. Germline trimming cut 2 bases from V and 1 base from J; bases unmatched to any gene: 5. This CDR3 has 15 amino acids. CDR1 is MNHEY, CDR2 SVGEGT, per germline. The CDR3 sequence: CASSYPSGASYEQYF. DNA for the CDR3: TGTGCCAGCAGTTACCCGAGCGGGGCTTCCTACGAGCAGTACTTC.

This clonotype came up a few times. The genes are TRBV4-2 and TRBJ2-1; the match to TRBD2 covers 8 bases. Germline CDR1 LGHNA, CDR2 YNFKEQ. This CDR3 has 16 amino acids. Germline trimming cut 3 bases from V and 6 bases from J; bases unmatched to any gene: 10. CDR3 bases: TGTGCCAGCAGCCACCAGAGCGGGGGCCTAATCAATGAGCAGTTCTTC. Translated: CASSHQSGGLINEQFF.

This clonotype was found a few times. This rearrangement joins TRBV9 to TRBJ2-2; D remains unclear. Germline CDR1 and CDR2: SGDLS and YYNGEE. The CDR3 covers 14 residues. Trimming left V 4 bases short and J 3 bases short, with 10 bases between. The CDR3 loop is CASSPHGDTGELFF. CDR3 nucleotides: TGTGCCAGCAGCCCCCATGGGGACACCGGGGAGCTGTTTTTT.

The table lists this clonotype with many counts. The J gene is TRBJ2-5, the V gene TRBV29-1, with 9 bases that match TRBD2. Per germline, CDR1 SQVTM and CDR2 ANQGSEA. Germline trimming cut 2 bases from V and 5 bases from J; bases unmatched to any gene: 6. The CDR3 has 14 residues. The CDR3 reads CSVERAGGLETQYF. As DNA, the CDR3 is TGCAGCGTTGAACGAGCGGGGGGTTTGGAGACCCAGTACTTC.

A few counts support this clonotype. The V call is TRBV12-3 or TRBV12-4, the J call TRBJ1-2; no clear D. This CDR3 region has 13 residues. The V end lost 6 bases, the J end lost 5 bases, and 13 bases lay between the germline ends. CDR3 DNA sequence: TGTGCCAGCAGGTTGGGGAGTTGGTATGGCTACACCTTC. Translating it yields CASRLGSWYGYTF.

This rearrangement joins TRBV29-1 to TRBJ1-1; D call uncertain. V shed 5 bases and J shed 7 bases, with 14 bases lying between them. CDR3 length: 12 amino acids. Germline CDR1 and CDR2: SQVTM and ANQGSEA. The CDR3 region is CSVFRAADEAFF. The DNA for the CDR3 is TGCAGCGTTTTTCGGGCAGCCGATGAAGCTTTCTTT.

This rearrangement joins TRBV10-2 to TRBJ2-4; the D gene is possibly TRBD2 (5 bases). There are 14 residues in the CDR3. The V gene lost 5 bases and the J gene lost 1 base, with 9 bases spanning the gap. Germline CDR1 reads WSHSY; CDR2 reads SAAADI. The CDR3 spells CASSNSGAKNIQYF. The CDR3 coding sequence is TGCGCCAGCAGTAACAGCGGTGCCAAAAACATTCAGTACTTC.

This clonotype has more than one count but fewer than ten. This sequence joins TRBV5-5 and TRBJ1-2; TRBD1 might be the D (5 bases). V lost 0 bases, J lost 2 bases, and 11 bases lay in between. This CDR3 has 15 residues. The germline CDR1 and CDR2 sequences are SGHKS and YYEKEE (reference sequence). The CDR3 DNA follows: TGTGCCAGCAGCTTGGCCGGGACGCCAAACTATGGCTACACCTTC. Translation: CASSLAGTPNYGYTF. The full variable domain, in which reference TRBV5-5 and TRBJ1-2 provide the parts outside the CDR3, is DAGVTQSPTHLIKTRGQQVTLRCSPISGHKSVSWYQQVLGQGPQFIFQYYEKEERGRGNFPDRFSARQFPNYSSELNVNALLLGDSALYLCASSLAGTPNYGYTFGSGTRLTVV.

The rearrangement links TRBV27 to TRBJ1-4; 8 nucleotides line up with TRBD1. CDR3 length: 17 residues. Germline V lookup: CDR1 MNHEY, CDR2 SMNVEV (reference sequence). Trimming at V came to 3 bases and at J to 3 bases, leaving 9 bases not matched to a gene. The CDR3 sequence is CASSFHTGGDANEKLFF. The CDR3 region has the DNA TGTGCCAGCAGTTTCCACACAGGGGGTGATGCTAATGAAAAACTGTTTTTT.

This clonotype was counted between two and nine times. The rearrangement joins TRBV6-5 to TRBJ2-5; no clear D. Germline V CDR1 and CDR2: MNHEY, SVGAGI. The CDR3 runs to 13 residues. V dropped 6 bases and J dropped 5 bases, with 13 bases sitting between them. CDR3 sequence reads: CASSPDLRETQYF. The CDR3 DNA reads as TGTGCCAGCAGCCCCGATCTTAGGGAGACCCAGTACTTC.

This clonotype was counted many times. The chain couples TRBV7-9 to TRBJ2-3; D not certain. The CDR3 is 12 residues long. CDR1 is SEHNR and CDR2 is FQNEAQ in the germline V gene (reference sequence). V was trimmed by 2 bases and J by 6 bases, leaving 6 bases between them. The CDR3 coding sequence is TGTGCCAGCAGCTTACTTTCGGATACGCAGTATTTT. Translated, it gives CASSLLSDTQYF.

This clonotype showed up many times. The chain recombines TRBV7-2 with TRBJ2-5, with D perhaps assigned TRBD1 or TRBD2 (5 bases each). This CDR3 contains 16 residues. Germline lookup yields CDR1 SGHTA and CDR2 FQGNSA. The V gene lost 1 base and the J gene lost 4 bases, with 16 bases spanning the gap. The CDR3, as DNA: TGTGCCAGCAGCTTAGTTGGGACGCAAAAAGTAGAGACCCAGTACTTC. Amino acids: CASSLVGTQKVETQYF.

V and J are TRBV6-2 or TRBV6-3 and TRBJ2-6; TRBD1 aligns across 8 bases. The germline V gene encodes CDR1 MNHEY and CDR2 SVGEGT. Losses at the gene ends were 2 bases for V and 2 bases for J; bases not matched to a gene: 2. This CDR3 has 16 amino acids. Written as DNA, the CDR3 is TGTGCCAGCAGTTACACCAGGGGGCCTGGGGCCAACGTCCTGACTTTC. Its translation: CASSYTRGPGANVLTF.

This clonotype appeared many times. The rearrangement links TRBV28 to TRBJ2-5; D gene uncertain. The CDR3 runs to 13 residues. V was cut by 5 bases and J by 0 bases, with 7 bases left in between. Germline V lookup: CDR1 MDHEN, CDR2 SYDVKM. The CDR3 loop is CASSGRDQETQYF. The CDR3 DNA sequence: TGTGCCAGCAGTGGGCGCGACCAAGAGACCCAGTACTTC.

This clonotype has more than one count but fewer than ten. The genes are TRBV6-5 and TRBJ1-3; D not certain. Trimming shortened V by 5 bases and J by 0 bases, and 11 bases separated the two germline ends. There are 15 residues in the CDR3. Germline CDR1 MNHEY, CDR2 SVGAGI. The CDR3 bases are TGTGCCAGCAGTCCTTCCGCCAGCTCTGGAAACACCATATATTTT. Its translation is CASSPSASSGNTIYF.

This clonotype was observed many times. This rearrangement joins TRBV20-1 to TRBJ1-1; 7 bases line up with TRBD1. Germline values: CDR1 DFQATT, CDR2 SNEGSKA (reference sequence). The junction had 21 bases not matched to a gene; V was cut back by 6 bases and J by 5 bases. This CDR3 is 17 amino acids long. CDR3 region: CSATTTGAQSWGTEAFF. DNA of the CDR3: TGCAGTGCGACTACCACAGGGGCCCAATCTTGGGGGACTGAAGCTTTCTTT.

This clonotype was observed at least ten times. The genes are TRBV12-3 or TRBV12-4 and TRBJ2-1, with D perhaps TRBD2 (5 bases). The V end was cut by 3 bases, the J end by 6 bases, with 12 bases between. This CDR3 contains 14 residues. The CDR3 DNA follows: TGTGCCAGCAGTTTTCGGGAAAGAGGCAATGAGCAGTTCTTC. Amino acids: CASSFRERGNEQFF.

This clonotype was observed a few times. The genes are TRBV11-2 and TRBJ2-3; a weak D match, TRBD1 (6 bases). Trimming pared 4 bases from V and 2 bases from J, leaving 16 bases between. The CDR3 runs to 16 residues. The germline V gene encodes CDR1 SGHAT and CDR2 FQNNGV. The DNA for the CDR3 is TGTGCCAGCAGCTCGTTTACGGACAGTATCACAGATACGCAGTATTTT. The encoded protein is CASSSFTDSITDTQYF.

This chain links TRBV5-1 with TRBJ1-3, with a possible D match to TRBD1 (6 bases). The CDR3 runs to 16 residues. Trimming shortened V by 4 bases and J by 2 bases, and 16 bases separated the two germline ends. Germline CDR1 and CDR2: SGHRS and YFSETQ. CDR3 residues: CASSLQVGGTGNTIYF. In DNA, the CDR3 is TGCGCCAGCAGCCTGCAAGTGGGGGGCACTGGAAACACCATATATTTT.

This clonotype was counted a few times. The V and J genes are TRBV11-2 and TRBJ2-3; TRBD2 aligns across 9 bases. The CDR3 is 17 residues long. Unmatched junction bases numbered 12, after V lost 5 bases and J lost 3 bases. The V gene's germline CDR1 is SGHAT and CDR2 FQNNGV. The CDR3 DNA reads as TGTGCCAGCAGCACCCCGAGGACTAGCGTCGGGACAGATACGCAGTATTTT. Its translation: CASSTPRTSVGTDTQYF.

The chain carries TRBV5-1 and TRBJ2-1, with 8 bases matching TRBD1. Germline values: CDR1 SGHRS, CDR2 YFSETQ. V lost 7 bases, J lost 4 bases, and 10 bases stayed unmatched. This CDR3 contains 15 residues. CDR3: CASAQGAGGYNEQFF. Here the CDR3 DNA reads TGCGCCAGCGCTCAGGGGGCCGGGGGTTACAATGAGCAGTTCTTC.

This clonotype has just a few counts. The chain has TRBV11-1 and TRBJ2-1, with 9 bases aligning to TRBD2. The CDR3 covers 15 residues. V shed 4 bases and J 6 bases; nucleotides not matched to a gene: 7. Germline-derived CDR1 and CDR2 are SGHAT and FQDESV (reference sequence). The CDR3 region has the DNA TGTGCCAGCAGCTCTAGCGGGGTTGGATCCAATGAGCAGTTCTTC. Its protein is CASSSSGVGSNEQFF.

The table lists this clonotype with a few counts. This rearrangement joins TRBV5-1 to TRBJ2-3; D tentatively reads TRBD1 or TRBD2 (6 bases each). Germline values: CDR1 SGHRS, CDR2 YFSETQ. Trimming removed 4 bases at V and 4 bases at J, with 10 bases between. There are 13 residues in the CDR3. CDR3 DNA sequence: TGCGCCAGCAGCGCGGGACATTCAGATACGCAGTATTTT. Its protein product is CASSAGHSDTQYF. Variable domain in full (rest from reference TRBV5-1 and TRBJ2-3): KAGVTQTPRYLIKTRGQQVTLSCSPISGHRSVSWYQQTPGQGLQFLFEYFSETQRNKGNFPGRFSGRQFSNSRSEMNVSTLELGDSALYLCASSAGHSDTQYFGPGTRLTVL.

This chain joins TRBV29-1 and TRBJ1-5; 9 nucleotides line up with TRBD1. V lost 6 bases, J lost 4 bases, and 10 bases stayed unmatched. CDR1 is SQVTM, CDR2 ANQGSEA, per germline. The CDR3 extends over 15 amino acids. The CDR3 nucleotides read TGCAGCGTGGAGGACAGGGGTCTGAGGAATCAGCCCCAGCATTTT. Encoded protein: CSVEDRGLRNQPQHF. Full variable domain (outside the CDR3, taken from reference TRBV29-1 and TRBJ1-5): SAVISQKPSRDICQRGTSLTIQCQVDSQVTMMFWYRQQPGQSLTLIATANQGSEATYESGFVIDKFPISRPNLTFSTLTVSNMSPEDSSIYLCSVEDRGLRNQPQHFGDGTRLSIL.

This clonotype came up many times. The gene calls are TRBV9 and TRBJ2-5; TRBD1 agrees at 7 bases. V was pared by 3 bases and J by 5 bases, with 7 bases of the junction left unmatched. The germline gives CDR1 SGDLS, CDR2 YYNGEE. The CDR3 spans 14 residues. This CDR3 reads CASSADRVTETQYF. The CDR3 nucleotides read TGTGCCAGCAGCGCCGACAGGGTGACGGAGACCCAGTACTTC.

The chain links TRBV29-1 to TRBJ1-1, with D tentatively TRBD1 (5 bases). Trimming shortened V by 3 bases and J by 0 bases, and 11 bases separated the two germline ends. The CDR3 spans 14 residues. Germline CDR1 is SQVTM and CDR2 is ANQGSEA. The DNA for the CDR3 is TGCAGCGTTGAGACAGCTAACCTGAACACTGAAGCTTTCTTT. It specifies CSVETANLNTEAFF.

The sample holds many counts of this clonotype. CDR3 nucleotide sequence: TGTGCCAGCAGCCGGCCGGGACTTGGCTCCTACGAGCAGTACTTC. This sequence encodes CASSRPGLGSYEQYF. The V and J genes are TRBV7-2 and TRBJ2-7; a possible D gene is TRBD2 (6 bases). Trimming took off 5 bases at V and 0 bases at J, with 14 bases between the two ends. The CDR3 spans 15 residues. CDR1 is SGHTA and CDR2 is FQGNSA in the germline V gene.

In this sample, this clonotype turned up many times. The V and J genes are TRBV6-2 or TRBV6-3 and TRBJ2-5, with D possibly being TRBD1 (6 bases). V lost 4 bases and J 2 bases, leaving 17 bases between the germline ends. CDR1 is MNHEY, CDR2 SVGEGT, per germline. CDR3 length equals 16 residues. This chain's CDR3 is CASSSPDRSPQETQYF. Written as DNA, the CDR3 is TGTGCCAGCAGTTCCCCGGACAGATCTCCGCAAGAGACCCAGTACTTC.